This is a list of T cell receptor beta chains from one sample in a study of cytomegalovirus exposure and HLA in healthy donors. Assay used: immunoSEQ multiplex PCR; TCRdb lists only in-frame clones, some missing. The profile shows over 150,000 clones, approximately 80% of them singletons. Sequencing was performed on PBMCs. Source of these receptors: a woman younger than 45 in good health and CMV-seronegative. Both conserved end residues are part of each CDR3. The D gene is left open where the match is weak. Some rows have no size entry. The others give once, few or many, or a class for an expanded clone.

>few|TRBJ1-5|TRBV5-6|.
TGTGCCAGCAGCTTTGGACAGAACAATCAGCCCCAGCATTTT
CASSFGQNNQPQHF
>.|TRBJ2-3|TRBV28|TRBD2
TGTGCCACTATGGAATTGGGGACTAGCGGGAGATGGCATTGGACAGATACGCAGTATTTT
CATMELGTSGRWHWTDTQYF
>.|TRBJ2-1|TRBV7-9|.
TGTTCCAGCAGCTCGGGAGAGTGGGGCCTATACAATGAGCAGTTCTTC
CSSSSGEWGLYNEQFF
>once|TRBJ1-3|TRBV5-1|.
TGCGCCAGCAGCGATTTGGACGCGGACTTCTCTGGAAACACCATATATTTT
CASSDLDADFSGNTIYF
>.|TRBJ2-1|TRBV9|TRBD2
TGTGCCAGCAGCGCGGGGAGCGGGGGCTCGAATGAGCAGTTCTTC
CASSAGSGGSNEQFF
>.|TRBJ2-5|TRBV5-1|TRBD1
TGCGCCAGCAGCTCCACCGGGACAGGTAGCCAAGAGACCCAGTACTTC
CASSSTGTGSQETQYF
>.|TRBJ2-7|TRBV29-1|TRBD1
TGCAGCGTTGAAGATTGGACAGGGGGCGACGAGCAGTACTTC
CSVEDWTGGDEQYF
>.|TRBJ2-5|TRBV18|.
TGTGCCAGCTCACCAGGAGGGACTCCTGGGGAGACCCAGTACTTC
CASSPGGTPGETQYF
>.|TRBJ2-6|TRBV6-4|.
TGTGCCAGCAGTGGGGGAACAGGGCCCTCTGGGGCCAACGTCCTGACTTTC
CASSGGTGPSGANVLTF
>.|TRBJ2-1|TRBV7-9|.
TGTTCCAGCAGCTTATCCGCCAGGGGTGAGCAGTTCTTC
CSSSLSARGEQFF
>.|TRBJ1-2|TRBV30|TRBD1
TGTGCCTGGACGGGCAGGGGGCAATTCTATGGCTACACCTTC
CAWTGRGQFYGYTF